The rows below give T cell receptor beta chains drawn from one sample of a study of blood T cells in healthy people across ages. TCRdb reanalysed the 5' RACE reads using MiXCR and keeps one entry per CDR3 protein. The data hold approximately 800,000 distinct CDR3 sequences, with around 34% observed a single time. Sequenced: blood. The source is a man younger than 30 in good health. CDR3s include the opening cysteine and the closing phenylalanine or tryptophan. A D gene is named only where the DNA matches it firmly. The size of a clone is reported for some rows only, either as once, few or many, or as a class for expanded clones.

TRBJ2-1 | few | TRBV10-3 | NA | CAISEQNRVLEQFF | TGTGCCATCAGTGAACAAAACAGGGTTTTAGAGCAGTTCTTC
TRBJ1-1 | many | TRBV5-1 | TRBD1 | CASSPGQGDTEAFF | TGCGCCAGCAGCCCCGGACAGGGGGACACTGAAGCTTTCTTT
TRBJ2-1 | NA | TRBV10-3 | TRBD1 | CAIGATGFPTNEQFF | TGTGCCATCGGTGCGACAGGGTTCCCCACCAATGAGCAGTTCTTC
TRBJ1-4 | few | TRBV4-1 | NA | CASSQGPSGGESEKLFF | TGCGCCAGCAGCCAAGGTCCCTCCGGGGGCGAGAGTGAAAAACTGTTTTTT
TRBJ2-5 | few | TRBV9 | NA | CASSVADGETQYF | TGTGCCAGCAGCGTAGCTGATGGGGAGACCCAGTACTTC
TRBJ1-5 | many | TRBV12-3/TRBV12-4 | TRBD1 | CASSLGQGTGQPQHF | TGTGCCAGCAGTTTAGGACAGGGGACGGGTCAGCCCCAGCATTTT
TRBJ2-1 | few | TRBV11-2 | TRBD2 | CASSLVRLAGGHEQFF | TGTGCCAGCAGCTTAGTGCGGCTAGCGGGGGGGCATGAGCAGTTCTTC
TRBJ2-3 | few | TRBV5-6 | TRBD2 | CASSLVAGGFSDTQYF | TGTGCCAGCAGCTTGGTGGCGGGGGGGTTCTCAGATACGCAGTATTTT
TRBJ2-7 | few | TRBV3-1 | NA | CASSHPGQLYEQYF | TGTGCCAGCAGCCATCCCGGACAGCTATACGAGCAGTACTTC
TRBJ2-5 | NA | TRBV18 | NA | CASSPNREACGQYF | TGTGCCAGCTCACCGAACAGGGAAGCGTGCGGGCAGTACTTC
TRBJ2-1 | once | TRBV6-1 | NA | CATSGSWFPINDANEQFF | TGTGCCACCTCTGGTAGCTGGTTTCCGATAAATGACGCCAATGAGCAGTTCTTC
TRBJ1-5 | few | TRBV30 | TRBD1 | CAWTPDRATQPQHF | TGTGCCTGGACCCCAGACAGGGCAACTCAGCCCCAGCATTTT
TRBJ2-7 | NA | TRBV7-9 | TRBD1 | CASSDGTGEQYF | TGTGCCAGCAGCGACGGGACAGGGGAGCAGTACTTC
TRBJ1-1 | few | TRBV12-3/TRBV12-4 | NA | CASSPTGIRNTEAFF | TGTGCCAGCAGTCCTACAGGGATACGAAACACTGAAGCTTTCTTT
TRBJ2-2 | few | TRBV12-3/TRBV12-4 | TRBD2 | CASSLRVAGGLGELFF | TGTGCCAGCAGTCTCCGGGTAGCGGGGGGGCTCGGGGAGCTGTTTTTT
TRBJ2-7 | NA | TRBV9 | NA | CASSEQGGTYNEQYF | TGTGCCAGCAGCGAACAGGGGGGGACCTACAATGAGCAGTACTTC
TRBJ2-5 | few | TRBV7-2 | TRBD2 | CASSLVWGEGTQYF | TGTGCCAGCAGCTTAGTTTGGGGGGAGGGGACCCAGTACTTC
TRBJ1-2 | NA | TRBV9 | NA | CVSSQDSLGGYTF | TGTGTCAGCAGCCAGGACAGTCTCGGCGGCTACACCTTC
TRBJ2-3 | NA | TRBV5-1 | TRBD2 | CASSPQSGAGDTQYF | TGCGCCAGCAGCCCCCAGAGCGGGGCGGGAGATACGCAGTATTTT
TRBJ1-4 | few | TRBV20-1 | NA | CSARVSTNEKLFF | TGCAGTGCTAGAGTCTCAACTAATGAAAAACTGTTTTTT
TRBJ1-5 | few | TRBV28 | NA | CASSLYLASNQPQHF | TGTGCCAGCAGTTTATACCTAGCTTCAAATCAGCCCCAGCATTTT
TRBJ1-2 | NA | TRBV5-1 | NA | CASSPDRASGYTF | TGCGCCAGCAGCCCGGACCGGGCCTCCGGCTACACCTTC
TRBJ1-2 | many | TRBV5-1 | TRBD1 | CASSLVAGGNYGYTF | TGCGCCAGCAGCTTGGTGGCAGGGGGCAACTATGGCTACACCTTC
TRBJ2-5 | NA | TRBV7-8 | NA | CASSPLGYLASQETQYF | TGTGCCAGCAGCCCCCTAGGCTATTTGGCGTCACAAGAGACCCAGTACTTC
TRBJ2-1 | few | TRBV30 | TRBD1 | CAWEDRGFDNEQFF | TGTGCCTGGGAGGACAGGGGGTTCGACAATGAGCAGTTCTTC
TRBJ1-4 | NA | TRBV5-5 | TRBD1 | CASSQGQGLRTTNEKLFF | TGTGCCAGCAGCCAGGGACAGGGGCTACGAACAACTAATGAAAAACTGTTTTTT
TRBJ2-1 | many | TRBV7-2 | NA | CASTDRQTYNEQFF | TGTGCCAGCACCGACCGGCAGACATACAATGAGCAGTTCTTC
TRBJ2-3 | many | TRBV15 | TRBD2 | CATSRGASGTSGSTDTQYF | TGTGCCACCAGCAGGGGAGCATCCGGGACTAGCGGCAGCACAGATACGCAGTATTTT
TRBJ2-2 | NA | TRBV4-2 | NA | CASSQETGNTGELFF | TGTGCCAGCAGCCAAGAGACAGGGAACACCGGGGAGCTGTTTTTT
TRBJ1-1 | NA | TRBV2 | TRBD1 | CASSHPGQTDTEAFF | TGTGCCAGCAGTCACCCGGGACAGACGGACACTGAAGCTTTCTTT
TRBJ1-1 | NA | TRBV28 | NA | CASSPSAGAGGGRTEAFF | TGTGCCAGCAGTCCTTCGGCGGGTGCTGGGGGGGGGCGCACTGAAGCTTTCTTT
TRBJ2-7 | NA | TRBV10-3 | TRBD2 | CAIRETSGGQEYF | TGTGCCATCAGAGAAACTAGCGGGGGCCAGGAGTACTTC
TRBJ2-1 | many | TRBV4-3 | NA | CASSQDGRGEQFF | TGCGCCAGCAGCCAAGATGGGCGGGGTGAGCAGTTCTTC
TRBJ2-3 | few | TRBV4-1 | NA | CASSPSGGAASTDTQYF | TGCGCCAGCAGCCCATCTGGGGGGGCGGCTAGCACAGATACGCAGTATTTT
TRBJ1-2 | few | TRBV5-1 | NA | CASSPRTASNYGYTF | TGCGCCAGCAGCCCCCGGACAGCGAGTAACTATGGCTACACCTTC
TRBJ2-1 | NA | TRBV5-5 | TRBD2 | CASSLVTSGGLNNEQFF | TGTGCCAGCAGCTTGGTAACTAGCGGGGGCCTAAACAATGAGCAGTTCTTC
TRBJ1-5 | NA | TRBV2 | NA | CASSERGWGSNQPQHF | TGTGCCAGCAGTGAAAGAGGGTGGGGTAGCAATCAGCCCCAGCATTTT
TRBJ1-6 | few | TRBV4-3 | TRBD1 | CASSQDLGQGSYNSPLHF | TGCGCCAGCAGCCAAGATCTTGGACAGGGCTCCTATAATTCACCCCTCCACTTT
TRBJ2-3 | few | TRBV20-1 | TRBD2 | CSARDVAGGPDTQYF | TGCAGTGCTAGAGATGTAGCGGGGGGGCCAGATACGCAGTATTTT
TRBJ2-1 | few | TRBV6-5 | NA | CASSYSILTKSNNEQFF | TGTGCCAGCAGTTACTCGATTTTAACCAAGAGTAACAATGAGCAGTTCTTC
TRBJ2-4 | NA | TRBV6-2/TRBV6-3 | NA | CASSNTERQYF | TGTGCCAGCAGTAACACGGAAAGGCAGTACTTC
TRBJ2-6 | many | TRBV20-1 | NA | CSALGTAYSGANVLTF | TGCAGTGCCCTAGGGACGGCATACTCTGGGGCCAACGTCCTGACTTTC
TRBJ1-2 | NA | TRBV3-1 | NA | CASSQDSRGKGYTF | TGTGCCAGCAGCCAAGACAGTCGGGGGAAGGGCTACACCTTC
TRBJ2-3 | few | TRBV5-6 | NA | CASSLDRDSTDTQYF | TGTGCCAGCAGCTTAGACCGGGACAGCACAGATACGCAGTATTTT
TRBJ1-4 | few | TRBV7-2 | NA | CASSLDWTEGVFF | TGTGCCAGCAGCTTAGATTGGACGGAAGGGGTGTTTTTT
TRBJ1-2 | once | TRBV20-1 | TRBD1 | CSARGDRAPDGYTF | TGCAGTGCTAGAGGGGACAGGGCTCCCGATGGCTACACCTTC